These 18 T cell receptor beta chains were sequenced from one sample in a study of OX40 agonist ivuxolimab in advanced cancers. Here immunoSEQ multiplex PCR was the method, and the copy in TCRdb shows in-frame clones only, minus some. The table lists tens of thousands of clones, 88% of them singletons. Material: CD4+ or CD8+ T cells sorted from blood, obtained in a trial of the OX40 agonist ivuxolimab. Source of these receptors: an adult with an advanced solid tumor such as melanoma, head and neck, liver or kidney cancer.

V gene TRBV6-5 combines with J gene TRBJ2-7; D may be TRBD2 (5 bases). V shed 0 bases and J shed 4 bases, with 7 bases lying between them. The CDR3 loop spans 13 amino acids. CDR1 is MNHEY, CDR2 SVGAGI, per germline. CDR3 DNA: TGTGCCAGCAGTTACTCGAGGGTATACGAGCAGTACTTC. It codes for CASSYSRVYEQYF.

This clone was observed once. The chain combines TRBV15 with TRBJ1-2; TRBD1 is a possible D gene (5 bases). V shed 1 base and J shed 4 bases, with 10 bases lying between them. The length of the CDR3 is 14 residues. Germline CDR1 is LNHNV and CDR2 is YYDKDF (reference sequence). In nucleotides, the CDR3 is TGTGCCACCAGCAGAGGTTCAGGGACCTATGGCTACACCTTC. It codes for CATSRGSGTYGYTF.

The J gene is TRBJ1-2, the V gene TRBV15; D call uncertain. This CDR3 is 12 amino acids long. Deletions cut 0 bases from V and 11 bases from J, with 10 bases between. The germline gives CDR1 LNHNV, CDR2 YYDKDF (reference sequence). The CDR3 bases are TGTGCCACCAGCAGAGATGGGTTGGCTTACACCTTC. Protein product: CATSRDGLAYTF.

The chain employs TRBV5-1 and TRBJ2-3; D is unresolved. Germline V gene data show CDR1 as SGHRS and CDR2 as YFSETQ. V was shortened by 0 bases and J by 4 bases, with 9 bases between the two germline ends. CDR3 length: 14 residues. Here the CDR3 DNA reads TGCGCCAGCAGCTTGGAACTGGGCGCAGATACGCAGTATTTT. Its protein product is CASSLELGADTQYF.

The chain couples TRBV5-4 to TRBJ2-4, with a possible D match to TRBD2 (6 bases). V was pared by 1 base and J by 1 base, with 15 bases between. Germline loops: CDR1 SGHNT, CDR2 YYREEE (reference sequence). The CDR3 runs 17 residues. The CDR3 nucleotides read TGTGCCAGCAGCTTGTTTATCGCGGGATCGGCCAAAAACATTCAGTACTTC. This translates into CASSLFIAGSAKNIQYF.

The gene calls are TRBV6-6 and TRBJ2-6; perhaps D is TRBD1 or TRBD2 (5 bases each). CDR3 length: 16 amino acids. The V and J ends lost 4 bases and 2 bases respectively, with 12 bases between them. Per germline, CDR1 MNHNY and CDR2 SVGAGI (reference sequence). CDR3 amino acids: CASSSTVGPGANVLTF. The CDR3 nucleotides read TGTGCCAGCAGTTCGACAGTGGGACCTGGGGCCAACGTCCTGACTTTC.

This clone was picked up a small number of times. The chain carries TRBV6-5 and TRBJ1-2, with no clear D. The V end was cut by 0 bases, the J end by 4 bases, with 12 bases between. Germline V lookup: CDR1 MNHEY, CDR2 SVGAGI. This CDR3 has 15 amino acids. The CDR3 DNA reads as TGTGCCAGCAGTTACTCGATTCAAGAACCCTATGGCTACACCTTC. This gives the protein CASSYSIQEPYGYTF.

CDR3 DNA sequence: TGCGCCAGCAGCTTACCGGGCCTCACAGATACGCAGTATTTT. Translation: CASSLPGLTDTQYF. This chain connects TRBV5-1 to TRBJ2-3; unclear D gene. Germline V CDR1 and CDR2: SGHRS, YFSETQ. The CDR3 length is 14 residues. V was cut by 2 bases and J by 2 bases, with 9 bases left in between.

The chain couples TRBV14 to TRBJ1-1; TRBD1 matches at 8 bases. The germline V gene encodes CDR1 SGHDN and CDR2 FVKESK. Trimming took 6 bases from V and 7 from J; bases not matched to a gene: 7. The CDR3 has 13 residues. CDR3 protein: CASRYSGQGEAFF. CDR3 coding DNA: TGTGCCAGCAGGTATTCTGGACAGGGTGAAGCTTTCTTT. The full variable domain, its missing parts supplied by reference TRBV14 and TRBJ1-1, is EAGVTQFPSHSVIEKGQTVTLRCDPISGHDNLYWYRRVMGKEIKFLLHFVKESKQDESGMPNNRFLAERTGGTYSTLKVQPAELEDSGVYFCASRYSGQGEAFFGQGTRLTVV.

Only a few counts were recorded for this clone. The V and J genes are TRBV29-1 and TRBJ1-1; possibly TRBD1 for D (5 bases). The CDR3 spans 14 residues. The V gene's germline CDR1 is SQVTM and CDR2 ANQGSEA. V was trimmed by 6 bases and J by 0 bases, leaving 14 bases between them. DNA of the CDR3: TGCAGCGTGACATTGACAGTTATGAACACTGAAGCTTTCTTT. Protein sequence: CSVTLTVMNTEAFF. The variable domain in full, with the rest retrieved from reference TRBV29-1 and TRBJ1-1, is SAVISQKPSRDICQRGTSLTIQCQVDSQVTMMFWYRQQPGQSLTLIATANQGSEATYESGFVIDKFPISRPNLTFSTLTVSNMSPEDSSIYLCSVTLTVMNTEAFFGQGTRLTVV.

The gene calls are TRBV29-1 and TRBJ1-2, with TRBD1 identical over 8 bases. The V segment lost 6 bases and the J segment 4 bases; nucleotides outside the gene matches: 16. The CDR3 sequence is 16 residues long. Germline CDR1 SQVTM, CDR2 ANQGSEA. DNA for the CDR3: TGCAGCGTCTTTCTCGTCGTACAGGGGGTAGGCTATGGCTACACCTTC. The encoded protein is CSVFLVVQGVGYGYTF.

The chain joins TRBV28 to TRBJ1-2, with D possibly being TRBD1 (6 bases). This CDR3 region has 14 residues. Germline V gene sequence: CDR1 MDHEN, CDR2 SYDVKM. The V gene lost 6 bases and the J gene lost 1 base, with 12 bases spanning the gap. The CDR3 here is CASRLTGLNYGYTF. The CDR3 DNA reads as TGTGCCAGCAGACTGACAGGCCTTAACTATGGCTACACCTTC.

The chain links TRBV28 to TRBJ2-3; the match to TRBD2 covers 10 bases. The CDR3 contains 16 residues. Germline loops: CDR1 MDHEN, CDR2 SYDVKM. V trimming: 6 bases; J trimming: 2 bases; junction bases outside the gene matches: 8. The CDR3 nucleotides are TGTGCCAGCAGGGTGGCTCTAGCGGGAGTCACAGATACGCAGTATTTT. It codes for CASRVALAGVTDTQYF.

The chain employs TRBV6-5 and TRBJ2-7; 10 positions match TRBD1. Unmatched junction bases numbered 3, after V lost 0 bases and J lost 4 bases. The CDR3 runs to 15 residues. From germline, CDR1 is MNHEY and CDR2 SVGAGI. This CDR3 is CASSYSRTGGYEQYF. The CDR3 nucleotides are TGTGCCAGCAGTTACTCGCGGACAGGGGGGTACGAGCAGTACTTC.

The genes are TRBV6-5 and TRBJ2-3; unclear D gene. CDR3 length: 13 amino acids. CDR1 and CDR2 (germline): MNHEY, SVGAGI. V was trimmed by 2 bases and J by 6 bases, leaving 9 bases between them. The CDR3 nucleotides read TGTGCCAGCAGTTACCAAAGGTGGGATACGCAGTATTTT. Translating gives CASSYQRWDTQYF.

J is TRBJ2-1 and V is TRBV4-1, with 8 bases identical to TRBD2. Trimming at V came to 4 bases and at J to 10 bases, leaving 18 bases not matched to a gene. CDR1 and CDR2 from the germline V gene are MGHRA and YSYEKL. The CDR3 runs to 17 residues. The DNA of the CDR3 is TGCGCCAGCAGCCCCACTGAGGCAGCGGGAGTAGTGAGGGAGCAGTTCTTC. Translating gives CASSPTEAAGVVREQFF.

The sample holds one count of this clone. The chain is built from TRBV18 and TRBJ2-1; 8 bases agree with TRBD2. J gave up 5 bases and V 4 bases, and 4 bases lay outside the gene matches. CDR3 length: 14 amino acids. Germline lookup yields CDR1 KGHSH and CDR2 LQKENI. CDR3: CASSQSGRDNEQFF. Written as DNA, the CDR3 is TGTGCCAGCTCACAAAGCGGGAGAGACAATGAGCAGTTCTTC.

V gene TRBV19 combines with J gene TRBJ2-5; D gene uncertain. CDR1 is LNHDA and CDR2 is SQIVND in the germline V gene (reference sequence). The CDR3 is 12 residues long. Trimming shortened V by 2 bases and J by 4 bases, and 5 bases separated the two germline ends. The DNA of the CDR3 is TGTGCCAGTAGTATATGGGGAGAGACCCAGTACTTC. It translates to CASSIWGETQYF.